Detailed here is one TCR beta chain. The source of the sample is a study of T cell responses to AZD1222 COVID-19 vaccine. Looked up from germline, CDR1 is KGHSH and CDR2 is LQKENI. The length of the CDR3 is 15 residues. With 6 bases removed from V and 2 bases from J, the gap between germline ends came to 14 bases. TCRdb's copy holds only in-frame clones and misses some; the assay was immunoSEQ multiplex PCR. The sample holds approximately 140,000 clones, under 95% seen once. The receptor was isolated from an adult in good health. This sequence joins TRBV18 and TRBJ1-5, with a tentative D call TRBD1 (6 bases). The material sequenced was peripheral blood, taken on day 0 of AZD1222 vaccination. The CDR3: CASSGAGVGNQPQHF. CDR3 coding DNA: TGTGCCAGCTCCGGGGCAGGGGTTGGCAATCAGCCCCAGCATTTT.